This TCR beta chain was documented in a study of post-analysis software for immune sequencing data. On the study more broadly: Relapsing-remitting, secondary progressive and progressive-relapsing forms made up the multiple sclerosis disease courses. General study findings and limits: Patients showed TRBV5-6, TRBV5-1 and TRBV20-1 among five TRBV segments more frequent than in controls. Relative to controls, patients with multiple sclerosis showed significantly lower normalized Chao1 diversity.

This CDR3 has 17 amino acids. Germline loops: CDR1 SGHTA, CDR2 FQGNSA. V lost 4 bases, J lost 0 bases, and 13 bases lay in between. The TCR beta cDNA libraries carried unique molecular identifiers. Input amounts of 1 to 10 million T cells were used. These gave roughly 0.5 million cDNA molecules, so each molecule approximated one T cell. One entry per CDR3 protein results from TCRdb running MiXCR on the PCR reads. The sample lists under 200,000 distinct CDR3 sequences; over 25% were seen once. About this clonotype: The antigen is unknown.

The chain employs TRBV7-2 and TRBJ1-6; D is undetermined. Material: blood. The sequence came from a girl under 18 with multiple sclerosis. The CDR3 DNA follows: TGTGCCAGCAGCTCCCGACCTGTGAGCTCCTATAATTCACCCCTCCACTTT. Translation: CASSSRPVSSYNSPLHF. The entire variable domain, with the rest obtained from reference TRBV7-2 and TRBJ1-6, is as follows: GAGVSQSPSNKVTEKGKDVELRCDPISGHTALYWYRQSLGQGLEFLIYFQGNSAPDKSGLPSDRFSAERTGGSVSTLTIQRTQQEDSAVYLCASSSRPVSSYNSPLHFGNGTRLTVT.